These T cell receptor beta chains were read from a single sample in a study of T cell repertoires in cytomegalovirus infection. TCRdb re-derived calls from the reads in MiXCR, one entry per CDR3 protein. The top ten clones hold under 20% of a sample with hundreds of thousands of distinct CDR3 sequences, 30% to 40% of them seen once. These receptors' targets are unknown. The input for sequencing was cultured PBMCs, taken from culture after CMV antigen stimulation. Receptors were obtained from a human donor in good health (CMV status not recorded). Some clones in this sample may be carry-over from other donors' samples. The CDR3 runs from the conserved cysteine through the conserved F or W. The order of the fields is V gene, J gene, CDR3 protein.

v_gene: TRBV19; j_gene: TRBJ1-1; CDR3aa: CASSVTGAEAFF
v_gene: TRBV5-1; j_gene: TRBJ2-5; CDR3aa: CASSLVASGLRWAETQYF
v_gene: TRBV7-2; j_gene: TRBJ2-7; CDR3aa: CASSYRYEQYF
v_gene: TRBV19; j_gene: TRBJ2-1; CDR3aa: CASKATGRELSEQFF
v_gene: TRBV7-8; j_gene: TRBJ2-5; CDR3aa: CASSFLTRGQTQYF
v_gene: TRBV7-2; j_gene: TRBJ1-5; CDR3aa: CASSLGSTNNQPQHF
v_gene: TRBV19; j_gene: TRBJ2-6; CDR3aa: CASSIGAGANVLTF
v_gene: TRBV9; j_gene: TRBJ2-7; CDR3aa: CASSVAPTYDEQYF
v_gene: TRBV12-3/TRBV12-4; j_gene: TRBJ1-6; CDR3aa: CASRQGAYNSPLHF
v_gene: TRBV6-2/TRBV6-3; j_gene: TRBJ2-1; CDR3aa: CASSQTSGGRFF
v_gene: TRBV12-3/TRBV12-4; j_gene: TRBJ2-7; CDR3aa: CASRQTGKGYEQYF
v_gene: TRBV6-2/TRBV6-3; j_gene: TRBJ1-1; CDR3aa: CASISYEGNTEAFF
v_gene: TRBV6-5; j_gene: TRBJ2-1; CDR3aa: CASRAGNEQFF
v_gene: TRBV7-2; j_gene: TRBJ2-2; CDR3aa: CASRGSGSGTGELFF
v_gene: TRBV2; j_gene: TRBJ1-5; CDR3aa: CASSSPGVGRQPQHF
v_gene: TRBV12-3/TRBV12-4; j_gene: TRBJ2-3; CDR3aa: CASSLTLADTQYF
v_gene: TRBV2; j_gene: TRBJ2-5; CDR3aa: CAKGGLAGGETQYF
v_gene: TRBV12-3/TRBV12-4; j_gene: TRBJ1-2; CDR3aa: CASREGTAAGYTF
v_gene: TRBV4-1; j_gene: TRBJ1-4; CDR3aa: CASSQGWATNEKLFF
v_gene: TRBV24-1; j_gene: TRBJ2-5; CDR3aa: CATSDSVGTAKTQYF
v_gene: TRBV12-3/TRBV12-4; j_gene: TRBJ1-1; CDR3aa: CASSLTSRHGAFF
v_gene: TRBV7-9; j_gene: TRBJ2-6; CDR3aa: CASSTPTGRGANVLTF
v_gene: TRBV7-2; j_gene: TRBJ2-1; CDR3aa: CASSFGGGSYNEQFF
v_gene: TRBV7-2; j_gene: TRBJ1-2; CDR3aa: CASSLDGFNYGYTF
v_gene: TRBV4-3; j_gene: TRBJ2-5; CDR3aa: CASSQSPGAPQETQYF
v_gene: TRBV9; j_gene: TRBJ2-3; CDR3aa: CASSARTSGGTDTQYF
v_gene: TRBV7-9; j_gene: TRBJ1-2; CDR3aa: CASSFPRGGGYTF
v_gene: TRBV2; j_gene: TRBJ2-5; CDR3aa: CATFRDSSHQETQYF
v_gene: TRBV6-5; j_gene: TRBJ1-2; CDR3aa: CASSYATNYGYTF
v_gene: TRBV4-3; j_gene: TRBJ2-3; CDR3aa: CASSQDIMTGPTTDTQYF
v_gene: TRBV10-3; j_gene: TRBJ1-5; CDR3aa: CAISGAANQPQHF
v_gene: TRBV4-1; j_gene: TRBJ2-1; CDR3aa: CASSQASAGGPYNEQFF
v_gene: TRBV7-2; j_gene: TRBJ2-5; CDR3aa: CASSSASGRVMETQYF
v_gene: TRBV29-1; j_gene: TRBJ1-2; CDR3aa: CSVQGDLNYGYTF
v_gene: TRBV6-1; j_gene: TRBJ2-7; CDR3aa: CASSNDVMGGGYEQYF
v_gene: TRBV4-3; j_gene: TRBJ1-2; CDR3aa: CASSQEDGGGYTF
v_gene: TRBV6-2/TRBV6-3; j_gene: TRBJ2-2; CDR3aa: CASIHRWTRSGELFF
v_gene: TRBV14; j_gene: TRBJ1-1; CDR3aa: CASRRTGDTEAFF
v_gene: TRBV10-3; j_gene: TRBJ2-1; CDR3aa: CAISESSFPRGPEQFF
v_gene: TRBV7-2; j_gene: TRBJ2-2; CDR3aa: CASRPPRTDSNTGELFF
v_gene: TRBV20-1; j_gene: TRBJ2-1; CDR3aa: CSARVLRLALADEQFF
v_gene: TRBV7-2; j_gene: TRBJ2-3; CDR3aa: CASRRGGSSVDTQYF
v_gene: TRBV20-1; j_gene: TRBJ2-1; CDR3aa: CSARGDPRAEPYNEQFF
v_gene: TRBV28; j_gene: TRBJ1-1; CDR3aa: CASRLPPPMNTEAFF
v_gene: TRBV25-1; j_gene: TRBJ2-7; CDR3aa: CASSDRGLGEQYF
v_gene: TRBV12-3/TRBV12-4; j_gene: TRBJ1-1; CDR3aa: CASSSSLLAGTAEAFF
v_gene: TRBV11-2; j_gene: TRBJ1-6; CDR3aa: CASSLAPSYNSPLHF
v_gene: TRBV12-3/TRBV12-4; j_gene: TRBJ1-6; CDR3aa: CASSFADRGNSPLHF
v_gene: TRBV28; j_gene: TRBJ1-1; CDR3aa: CASSLLVVTEAFF
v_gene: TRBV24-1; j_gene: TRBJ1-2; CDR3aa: CATSDFGDRYGYTF
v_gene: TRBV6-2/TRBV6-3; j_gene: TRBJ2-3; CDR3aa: CASNLGTDTQYF
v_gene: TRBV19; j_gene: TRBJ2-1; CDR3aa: CASSTRDAKQFF
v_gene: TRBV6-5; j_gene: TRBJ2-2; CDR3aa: CASSYATDDTGELFF
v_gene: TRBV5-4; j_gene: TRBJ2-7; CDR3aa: CASSLQDRPYEQYF